The 30 T cell receptor beta chains presented below share a single source sample, sequenced in a study of blood T cell repertoires in COVID-19. The protocol was immunoSEQ multiplex PCR, while the TCRdb copy is restricted to in-frame clones and leaves out a portion. The sample records approximately 63,000 clones, around 87% being singletons. The material sequenced was peripheral blood. These receptors were taken from a woman aged 55-69 years with COVID-19, enrolled during active disease.

The genes are TRBV5-4 and TRBJ2-7; 7 nucleotides line up with TRBD1. The CDR3 is made up of 15 amino acids. Germline trimming cut 4 bases from V and 7 bases from J; bases unmatched to any gene: 14. CDR1 and CDR2 (germline): SGHNT, YYREEE (reference sequence). The CDR3 reads CASSPTGTVGREQYF. In nucleotides, the CDR3 is TGTGCCAGCAGCCCTACCGGGACAGTGGGCCGGGAGCAGTACTTC.

The rearrangement joins TRBV5-1 to TRBJ2-3; 7 bases match TRBD2. The V gene end was trimmed by 3 bases and the J gene end by 0 bases; junction bases not matched to a gene: 1. The V gene's germline CDR1 is SGHRS and CDR2 YFSETQ. The CDR3 has 14 residues. The CDR3 DNA follows: TGCGCCAGCAGCTGGGGGGGAAGCACAGATACGCAGTATTTT. Translated, it gives CASSWGGSTDTQYF.

The chain carries TRBV10-3 and TRBJ1-1; D might be TRBD1 (6 bases). The CDR3 consists of 13 residues. The V end was cut by 7 bases, the J end by 2 bases, with 11 bases between. Germline V gene sequence: CDR1 ENHRY, CDR2 SYGVKD. The CDR3 region has the DNA TGTGCCATCACTACAGGGAAAAACACTGAAGCTTTCTTT. The encoded protein is CAITTGKNTEAFF.

CDR3 region: CASTARDRVKGYTF. For the CDR3, the DNA is TGTGCCAGCACTGCACGGGACAGGGTAAAGGGCTACACCTTC. V usage is TRBV2 and J usage is TRBJ1-2, with TRBD1 matching 9 bases. In germline, CDR1 is SNHLY, CDR2 FYNNEI. This CDR3 region has 14 residues. V dropped 7 bases and J dropped 8; count of bases not matched to a gene: 11.

CDR3 sequence: CASSRTPAGVLNEQFF. The CDR3 DNA follows: TGTGCCAGTAGTAGGACACCAGCGGGAGTCCTGAATGAGCAGTTCTTC. The chain has TRBV19 and TRBJ2-1; 8 positions agree with TRBD2. There are 16 residues in the CDR3. The ends lost 4 bases at V and 7 bases at J; junction bases unmatched: 12. Germline V gene lookup returns CDR1 LNHDA and CDR2 SQIVND (reference sequence).

V and J are TRBV18 and TRBJ2-5; 7 bases match TRBD2. V was clipped by 2 bases and J by 0 bases; unmatched bases: 6. The CDR3 spans 16 residues. Germline V CDR1 and CDR2: KGHSH, LQKENI. The CDR3: CASSPVNSGYQETQYF. DNA of the CDR3: TGTGCCAGCTCACCAGTAAATAGCGGGTACCAAGAGACCCAGTACTTC.

The chain couples TRBV6-2 or TRBV6-3 to TRBJ1-3; TRBD1 might be the D (5 bases). The CDR3 is made up of 16 amino acids. Germline V gene lookup returns CDR1 MNHEY and CDR2 SVGEGT. Trimming took off 3 bases at V and 0 bases at J, with 12 bases between the two ends. The CDR3 DNA follows: TGTGCCAGCAGTTATGCGGGGGACCTCTCTGGAAACACCATATATTTT. This translates into CASSYAGDLSGNTIYF.

This chain uses TRBV4-2 with TRBJ1-1; the D gene is possibly TRBD1 (6 bases). CDR1 is LGHNA and CDR2 is YNFKEQ in the germline V gene. V lost 1 base and J lost 7, with 19 bases in between. This CDR3 contains 16 residues. The CDR3 DNA reads as TGTGCCAGCAGCCAAGGTGGGGGCACGCCGAATAGTGAAGCTTTCTTT. This sequence encodes CASSQGGGTPNSEAFF.

The CDR3, as DNA: TGTGCTAGTGGTTTGTCGCCTATCAATGAGCAGTTCTTC. Protein sequence: CASGLSPINEQFF. The V call is TRBV12-5, the J call TRBJ2-1; no firm D call. Germline CDR1 and CDR2: LGHNT and FRNRAP. This CDR3 spans 13 amino acids. V was clipped by 2 bases and J by 6 bases, with 8 bases between them. Together with reference TRBV12-5 and TRBJ2-1, the CDR3 gives the full variable domain: DARVTQTPRHKVTEMGQEVTMRCQPILGHNTVFWYRQTMMQGLELLAYFRNRAPLDDSGMPKDRFSAEMPDATLATLKIQPSEPRDSAVYFCASGLSPINEQFFGPGTRLTVL.

The V call is TRBV20-1, the J call TRBJ1-1; D is unclear. The CDR3 length is 11 residues. Germline assignment: CDR1 DFQATT and CDR2 SNEGSKA (reference sequence). Trimming removed 2 bases from V and 4 bases from J, with 5 bases in between. The CDR3 nucleotides are TGCAGTGCTAGACAGGCCACTGAAGCTTTCTTT. Encoded protein: CSARQATEAFF.

This clone came up once. The V and J genes are TRBV19 and TRBJ1-1, with TRBD1 identical over 7 bases. Germline V CDR1 and CDR2: LNHDA, SQIVND (reference sequence). V trimming: 2 bases; J trimming: 8 bases; junction bases outside the gene matches: 5. There are 13 residues in the CDR3. CDR3: CASSIRGDREAFF. The CDR3 DNA reads as TGTGCCAGTAGTATAAGGGGGGACAGAGAAGCTTTCTTT.

The chain is built from TRBV11-3 and TRBJ1-4; D is unresolved. This CDR3 spans 12 amino acids. CDR1 and CDR2 from the germline V gene are SGHNT and YENEEA. Trimming removed 7 bases at V and 10 bases at J, with 13 bases between. This CDR3 reads CASTGNEAKLFF. In DNA form, the CDR3 reads TGTGCCAGCACCGGGAACGAGGCAAAACTGTTTTTT.

This clone turned up a few times. This chain joins TRBV25-1 and TRBJ2-3; 12 nucleotides line up with TRBD2. The CDR3 extends over 18 amino acids. J was trimmed by 0 bases and V by 4 bases; bases with no gene match: 8. CDR1 is MGHDK, CDR2 SYGVNS, per germline. For the CDR3, the DNA is TGTGCCAGCAGTGGAAGCCTAGCGGGAGGGCCGAGCACAGATACGCAGTATTTT. This translates into CASSGSLAGGPSTDTQYF.

CDR3 in DNA: TGTGCCAGCACAAATCAGGGGTACTATGGCTACACCTTC. This codes for CASTNQGYYGYTF. The chain uses TRBV7-9 and TRBJ1-2; D may be TRBD1 (6 bases). Germline V lookup: CDR1 SEHNR, CDR2 FQNEAQ (reference sequence). This CDR3 spans 13 amino acids. The V end was cut by 7 bases, the J end by 3 bases, with 12 bases between. Looking up the rest from reference TRBV7-9 and TRBJ1-2 gives the full variable domain: DTGVSQNPRHKITKRGQNVTFRCDPISEHNRLYWYRQTLGQGPEFLTYFQNEAQLEKSRLLSDRFSAERPKGSFSTLEIQRTEQGDSAMYLCASTNQGYYGYTFGSGTRLTVV.

The CDR3 sequence: CASSSAGFGYTF. The CDR3 DNA reads as TGTGCCAGCAGTTCCGCAGGGTTTGGCTACACCTTC. This rearrangement joins TRBV28 to TRBJ1-2, with D possibly being TRBD1 (5 bases). The CDR3 is 12 amino acids. The ends were cut back, 4 bases at V and 7 bases at J, with 10 bases in the middle. Germline loops: CDR1 MDHEN, CDR2 SYDVKM.

The chain has TRBV10-3 and TRBJ2-2; 7 positions match TRBD1. J lost 3 bases, V lost 10 bases, and 14 bases had no gene match. Germline-derived CDR1 and CDR2 are ENHRY and SYGVKD. The CDR3 length is 16 residues. The CDR3 DNA reads TGTGCCACCCGCACAGGGGATGATAAATACACCGGGGAGCTGTTTTTT. It is translated as CATRTGDDKYTGELFF.

The V gene is TRBV18, the J gene TRBJ1-1, with D uncertain. Germline V gene data show CDR1 as KGHSH and CDR2 as LQKENI. The CDR3 runs 13 residues. V lost 2 bases, J lost 3 bases, and 7 bases lay in between. For the CDR3, the DNA is TGTGCCAGCTCACCATCTTTCGACACTGAAGCTTTCTTT. Its translation is CASSPSFDTEAFF.

The rearrangement joins TRBV9 to TRBJ1-2, with 11 bases that match TRBD1. The V and J ends lost 0 bases and 9 bases, in that order; junction bases with no gene match: 4. The CDR3 spans 14 residues. CDR1 is SGDLS, CDR2 YYNGEE, per germline. The CDR3: CASSVGTGGASYTF. The DNA of the CDR3 is TGTGCCAGCAGCGTAGGGACAGGGGGCGCAAGCTACACCTTC. The variable domain in full, completed from reference TRBV9 and TRBJ1-2, reads DSGVTQTPKHLITATGQRVTLRCSPRSGDLSVYWYQQSLDQGLQFLIQYYNGEERAKGNILERFSAQQFPDLHSELNLSSLELGDSALYFCASSVGTGGASYTFGSGTRLTVV.

The rearrangement links TRBV6-5 to TRBJ1-1; 8 bases agree with TRBD1. V gave up 7 bases and J gave up 7 bases; unmatched junction bases: 11. The CDR3 is 14 amino acids. Per the germline V gene, CDR1 is MNHEY and CDR2 is SVGAGI. For the CDR3, the DNA is TGTGCCAGCACCAAGGCCCCAGGGGGCGGTGAAGCTTTCTTT. It specifies CASTKAPGGGEAFF.

This rearrangement joins TRBV4-3 to TRBJ2-3, with D possibly being TRBD2 (6 bases). Trimming took 0 bases from V and 1 from J, leaving 11 bases between them. Germline V lookup: CDR1 LGHNA, CDR2 YSLEER. The CDR3 loop spans 16 amino acids. CDR3: CASSQEAASGTDTQYF. The CDR3 DNA reads as TGCGCCAGCAGCCAAGAAGCGGCTAGCGGCACAGATACGCAGTATTTT.

The gene calls are TRBV5-1 and TRBJ2-3, with a possible D match to TRBD1 (6 bases). V was pared by 9 bases and J by 6 bases, with 14 bases between. CDR1 and CDR2 (germline): SGHRS, YFSETQ. This CDR3 spans 12 amino acids. CDR3 DNA: TGCGCCACCTACGATGGGGGCGATACGCAGTATTTT. Its protein is CATYDGGDTQYF.

The gene calls are TRBV4-3 and TRBJ2-7; 7 bases are shared with TRBD2. There are 16 residues in the CDR3. V dropped 1 base and J dropped 2; count of bases not matched to a gene: 8. Looked up from germline, CDR1 is LGHNA and CDR2 is YSLEER. CDR3 protein: CASSQVWGEGTYEQYF. As DNA, the CDR3 is TGCGCCAGCAGCCAAGTTTGGGGGGAGGGCACCTACGAGCAGTACTTC.

J is TRBJ1-4 and V is TRBV7-9; 9 bases are a match to TRBD1. The V and J ends lost 3 bases and 3 bases, in that order; junction bases with no gene match: 5. Per germline, CDR1 SEHNR and CDR2 FQNEAQ (reference sequence). CDR3 length: 16 amino acids. The CDR3 region has the DNA TGTGCCAGCAGCTTCGCGGACAGGGGACCTAATGAAAAACTGTTTTTT. Amino acids: CASSFADRGPNEKLFF.

CDR3 protein: CATSRAGGELYGYTF. The CDR3 bases are TGTGCCACCAGCAGAGCCGGCGGGGAACTCTATGGCTACACCTTC. The chain links TRBV15 to TRBJ1-2; D uncertain. V lost 1 base, J lost 4 bases, and 13 bases lay in between. Germline V gene data show CDR1 as LNHNV and CDR2 as YYDKDF (reference sequence). The length of the CDR3 is 15 residues.

The J gene is TRBJ1-1, the V gene TRBV6-5, with D tentatively TRBD1 (6 bases). CDR3 length: 11 amino acids. Germline-derived CDR1 and CDR2 are MNHEY and SVGAGI. With 5 bases removed from V and 11 bases from J, the gap between germline ends came to 12 bases. The CDR3 DNA sequence: TGTGCCAGCAGTAGGGAGGGGGAGGCTTTCTTT. It codes for CASSREGEAFF.

The chain joins TRBV4-2 to TRBJ2-7, with a possible D match to TRBD2 (6 bases). The CDR3 totals 15 residues. Germline lookup yields CDR1 LGHNA and CDR2 YNFKEQ. V was clipped by 4 bases and J by 2 bases, with 15 bases between them. The DNA of the CDR3 is TGTGCCAGCAGCCCAGGCGACGGGAGCCCCTACGAGCAGTACTTC. Translating it yields CASSPGDGSPYEQYF.

This clone was picked up one time. The CDR3 sequence: CASSPQVGGGSYEQYF. The CDR3 nucleotides are TGTGCCAGCTCACCACAGGTCGGTGGGGGGAGCTACGAGCAGTACTTC. The chain uses TRBV18 and TRBJ2-7, with D possibly matching TRBD2 (6 bases). The V end lost 1 base, the J end lost 3 bases, and 16 bases lay between the germline ends. The CDR3 runs to 16 residues. The germline gives CDR1 KGHSH, CDR2 LQKENI.

V and J are TRBV4-1 and TRBJ1-4; TRBD1 agrees at 9 bases. The CDR3 length is 15 residues. CDR1 is MGHRA, CDR2 YSYEKL, per germline. Unmatched junction bases numbered 1, after V lost 0 bases and J lost 5 bases. CDR3 in DNA: TGCGCCAGCAGCCAAGAGGGGACAGGGAATGAAAAACTGTTTTTT. This codes for CASSQEGTGNEKLFF.

The chain uses TRBV9 and TRBJ2-7; perhaps TRBD1 as D (6 bases). The CDR3 is 12 amino acids. Germline CDR1 SGDLS, CDR2 YYNGEE. V lost 3 bases to trimming and J lost 6 bases, with 10 bases between them. For the CDR3, the DNA is TGTGCCAGCAGCGCGGACAGTCGCGAGCAGTACTTC. As protein: CASSADSREQYF. The whole variable domain, remainder taken from reference TRBV9 and TRBJ2-7, is DSGVTQTPKHLITATGQRVTLRCSPRSGDLSVYWYQQSLDQGLQFLIQYYNGEERAKGNILERFSAQQFPDLHSELNLSSLELGDSALYFCASSADSREQYFGPGTRLTVT.

The chain carries TRBV6-2 or TRBV6-3 and TRBJ2-3; 8 positions agree with TRBD2. J gave up 3 bases and V 6 bases, and 14 bases lay outside the gene matches. The CDR3 has 17 amino acids. The V gene's germline CDR1 is MNHEY and CDR2 SVGEGT. CDR3: CASSPGRAGAGTDTQYF. The DNA for the CDR3 is TGTGCCAGCAGCCCTGGCCGAGCGGGAGCGGGGACAGATACGCAGTATTTT.